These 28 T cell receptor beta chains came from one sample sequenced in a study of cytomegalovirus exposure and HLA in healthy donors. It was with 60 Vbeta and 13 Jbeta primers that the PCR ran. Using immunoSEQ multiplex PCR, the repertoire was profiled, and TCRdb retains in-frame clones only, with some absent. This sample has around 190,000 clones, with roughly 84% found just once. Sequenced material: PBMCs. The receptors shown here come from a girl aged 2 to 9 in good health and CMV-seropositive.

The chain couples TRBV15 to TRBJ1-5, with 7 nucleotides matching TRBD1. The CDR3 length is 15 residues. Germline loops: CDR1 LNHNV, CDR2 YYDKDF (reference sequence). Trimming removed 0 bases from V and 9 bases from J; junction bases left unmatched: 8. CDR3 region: CATSREQGTRGPQHF. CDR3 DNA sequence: TGTGCCACCAGCAGAGAACAGGGGACCCGTGGGCCCCAGCATTTT.

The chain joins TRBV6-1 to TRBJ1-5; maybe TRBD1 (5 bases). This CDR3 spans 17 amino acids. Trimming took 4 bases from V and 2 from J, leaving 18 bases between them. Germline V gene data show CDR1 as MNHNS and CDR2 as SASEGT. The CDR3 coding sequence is TGTGCCAGCAGTGTCGACAGAAGAAAGTGGGGCAATCAGCCCCAGCATTTT. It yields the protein CASSVDRRKWGNQPQHF.

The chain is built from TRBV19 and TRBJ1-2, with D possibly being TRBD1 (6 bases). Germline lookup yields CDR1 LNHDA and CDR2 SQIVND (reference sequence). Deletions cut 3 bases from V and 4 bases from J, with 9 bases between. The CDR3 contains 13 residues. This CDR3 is CASSIQQGYGYTF. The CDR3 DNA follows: TGTGCCAGTAGTATTCAACAGGGCTATGGCTACACCTTC.

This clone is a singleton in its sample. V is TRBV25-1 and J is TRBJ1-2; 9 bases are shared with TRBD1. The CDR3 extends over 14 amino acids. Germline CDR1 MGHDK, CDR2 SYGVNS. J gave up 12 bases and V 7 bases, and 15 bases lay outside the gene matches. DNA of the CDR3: TGTGCCAGCAACTCTGGGACAGGGATTCGGGGCCACACCTTC. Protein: CASNSGTGIRGHTF.

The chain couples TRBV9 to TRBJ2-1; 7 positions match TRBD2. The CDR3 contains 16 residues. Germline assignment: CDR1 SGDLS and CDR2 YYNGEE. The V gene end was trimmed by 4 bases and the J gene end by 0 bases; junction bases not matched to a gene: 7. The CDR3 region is CASSPGGGSSYNEQFF. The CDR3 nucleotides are TGTGCCAGCAGCCCGGGAGGCGGGAGCTCCTACAATGAGCAGTTCTTC.

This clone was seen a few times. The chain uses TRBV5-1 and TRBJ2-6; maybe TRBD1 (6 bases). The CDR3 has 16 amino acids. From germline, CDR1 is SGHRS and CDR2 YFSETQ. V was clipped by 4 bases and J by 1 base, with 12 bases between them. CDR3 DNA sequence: TGCGCCAGCAGCCGCTTAGGGGGTTCTGGGGCCAACGTCCTGACTTTC. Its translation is CASSRLGGSGANVLTF.

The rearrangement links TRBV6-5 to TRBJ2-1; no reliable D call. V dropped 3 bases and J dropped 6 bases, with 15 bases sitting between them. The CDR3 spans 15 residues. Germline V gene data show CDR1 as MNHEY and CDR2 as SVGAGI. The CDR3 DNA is TGTGCCAGCAGTTATCGAGGAGAACTGGGCAATGAGCAGTTCTTC. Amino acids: CASSYRGELGNEQFF.

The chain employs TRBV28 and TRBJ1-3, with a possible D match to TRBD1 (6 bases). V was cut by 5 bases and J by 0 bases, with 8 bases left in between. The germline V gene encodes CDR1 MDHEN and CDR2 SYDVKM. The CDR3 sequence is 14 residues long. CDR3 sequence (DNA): TGTGCCAGCAGTCCGGACAGCTCTGGAAACACCATATATTTT. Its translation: CASSPDSSGNTIYF.

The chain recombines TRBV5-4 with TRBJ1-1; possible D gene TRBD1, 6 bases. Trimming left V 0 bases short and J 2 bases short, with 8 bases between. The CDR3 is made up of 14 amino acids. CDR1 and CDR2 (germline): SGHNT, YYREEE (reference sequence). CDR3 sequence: CASSLDRANTEAFF. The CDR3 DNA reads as TGTGCCAGCAGCTTGGACAGGGCAAACACTGAAGCTTTCTTT.

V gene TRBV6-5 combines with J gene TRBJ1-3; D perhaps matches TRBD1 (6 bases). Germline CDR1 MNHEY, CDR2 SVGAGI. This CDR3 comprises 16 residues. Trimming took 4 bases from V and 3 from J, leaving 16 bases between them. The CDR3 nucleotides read TGTGCCAGCAGTTTCCGGAGGACAGAGTATGGAAACACCATATATTTT. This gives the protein CASSFRRTEYGNTIYF.

CDR3 nucleotides: TGTGCCAGCAGCGTAGGGACAGGGAGGGCTGAAGCTTTCTTT. Protein sequence: CASSVGTGRAEAFF. V gene TRBV9 combines with J gene TRBJ1-1; 8 nucleotides agree with TRBD1. V trimming: 0 bases; J trimming: 6 bases; junction bases outside the gene matches: 4. The length of the CDR3 is 14 residues. Germline CDR1 SGDLS, CDR2 YYNGEE.

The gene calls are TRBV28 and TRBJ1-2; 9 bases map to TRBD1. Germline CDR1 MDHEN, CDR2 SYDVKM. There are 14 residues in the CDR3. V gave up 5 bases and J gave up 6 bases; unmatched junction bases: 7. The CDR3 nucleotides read TGTGCCAGCAGTGGGACAGGGAGGTTTAATGGCTACACCTTC. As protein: CASSGTGRFNGYTF.

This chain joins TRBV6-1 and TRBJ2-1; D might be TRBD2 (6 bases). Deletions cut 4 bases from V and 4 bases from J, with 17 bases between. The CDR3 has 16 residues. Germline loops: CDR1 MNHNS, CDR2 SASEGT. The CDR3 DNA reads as TGTGCCAGCAGTGGGTACGGGGACTCATTATACAATGAGCAGTTCTTC. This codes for CASSGYGDSLYNEQFF.

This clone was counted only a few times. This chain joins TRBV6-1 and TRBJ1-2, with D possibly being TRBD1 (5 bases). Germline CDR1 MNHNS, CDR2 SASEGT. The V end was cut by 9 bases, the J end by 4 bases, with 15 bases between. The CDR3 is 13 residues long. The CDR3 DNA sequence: TGTGCCAGTGACGTCTGGGGCTCCTATGGCTACACCTTC. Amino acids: CASDVWGSYGYTF.

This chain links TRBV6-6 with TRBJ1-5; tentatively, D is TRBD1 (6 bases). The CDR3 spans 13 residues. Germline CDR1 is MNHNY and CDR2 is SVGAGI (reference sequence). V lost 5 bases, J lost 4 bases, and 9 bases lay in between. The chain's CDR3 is CASSTDRNQPQHF. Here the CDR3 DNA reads TGTGCCAGCAGTACTGACAGGAATCAGCCCCAGCATTTT.

CDR3 sequence (DNA): TGCGCCAGCAGCCGAATCGGGACTGGACGTGAAAAACTGTTTTTT. This translates into CASSRIGTGREKLFF. V is TRBV4-1 and J is TRBJ1-4, with D possibly TRBD1 on 5 matching bases. This CDR3 has 15 amino acids. V was pared by 4 bases and J by 7 bases, with 16 bases between. Looked up from germline, CDR1 is MGHRA and CDR2 is YSYEKL.

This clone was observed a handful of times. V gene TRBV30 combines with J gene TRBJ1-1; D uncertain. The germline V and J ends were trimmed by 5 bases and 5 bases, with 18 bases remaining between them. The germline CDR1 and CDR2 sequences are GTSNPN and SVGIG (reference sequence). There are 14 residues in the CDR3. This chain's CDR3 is CAWYEKNWWTEAFF. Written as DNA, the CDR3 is TGTGCCTGGTACGAGAAAAACTGGTGGACTGAAGCTTTCTTT.

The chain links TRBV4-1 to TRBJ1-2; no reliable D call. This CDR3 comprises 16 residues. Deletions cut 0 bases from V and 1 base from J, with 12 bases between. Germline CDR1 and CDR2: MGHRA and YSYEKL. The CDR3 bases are TGCGCCAGCAGCCAAGATCGGCGCAGACTTAACTATGGCTACACCTTC. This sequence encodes CASSQDRRRLNYGYTF.

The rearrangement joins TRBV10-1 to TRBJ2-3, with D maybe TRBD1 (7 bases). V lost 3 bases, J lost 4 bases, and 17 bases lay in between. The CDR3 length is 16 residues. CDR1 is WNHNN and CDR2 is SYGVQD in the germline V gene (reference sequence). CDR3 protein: CASSDGGGASSDTQYF. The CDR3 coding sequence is TGCGCCAGCAGTGATGGAGGGGGCGCGTCATCAGATACGCAGTATTTT.

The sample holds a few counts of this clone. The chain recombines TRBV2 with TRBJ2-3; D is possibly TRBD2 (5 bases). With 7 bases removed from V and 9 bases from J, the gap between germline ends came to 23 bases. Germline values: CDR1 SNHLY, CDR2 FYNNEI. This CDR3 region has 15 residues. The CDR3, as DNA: TGTGCCAGCACCTATCGGCCACAAGAGGGATGGACGCAGTATTTT. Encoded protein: CASTYRPQEGWTQYF.

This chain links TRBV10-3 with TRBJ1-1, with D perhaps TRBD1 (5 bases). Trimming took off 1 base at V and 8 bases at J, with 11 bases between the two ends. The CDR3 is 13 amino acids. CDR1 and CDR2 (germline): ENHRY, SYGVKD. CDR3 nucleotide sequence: TGTGCCATCAGTGAGTTTCAGGGTGGCGAAGCTTTCTTT. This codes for CAISEFQGGEAFF.

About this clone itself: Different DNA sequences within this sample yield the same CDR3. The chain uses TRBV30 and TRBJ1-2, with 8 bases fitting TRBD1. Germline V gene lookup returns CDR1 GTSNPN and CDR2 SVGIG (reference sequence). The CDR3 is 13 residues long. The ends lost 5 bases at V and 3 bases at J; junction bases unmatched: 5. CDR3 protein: CAWSGTGYYGYTF. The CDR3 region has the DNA TGTGCCTGGTCGGGGACAGGCTACTATGGCTACACCTTC.

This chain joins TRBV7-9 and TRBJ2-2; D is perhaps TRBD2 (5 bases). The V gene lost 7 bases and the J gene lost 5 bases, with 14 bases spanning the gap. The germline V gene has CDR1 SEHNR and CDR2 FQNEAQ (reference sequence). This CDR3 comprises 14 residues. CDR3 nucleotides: TGTGCCAGCACCCCCCGGGATGTGACCGGGGAGCTGTTTTTT. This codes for CASTPRDVTGELFF.

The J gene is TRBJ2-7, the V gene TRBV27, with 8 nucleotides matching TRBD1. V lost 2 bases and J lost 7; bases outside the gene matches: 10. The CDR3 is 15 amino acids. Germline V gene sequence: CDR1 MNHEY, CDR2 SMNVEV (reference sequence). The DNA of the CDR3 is TGTGCCAGCAGTTTAACGAGTCAGGGGGCGGGGGAGCAGTACTTC. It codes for CASSLTSQGAGEQYF.

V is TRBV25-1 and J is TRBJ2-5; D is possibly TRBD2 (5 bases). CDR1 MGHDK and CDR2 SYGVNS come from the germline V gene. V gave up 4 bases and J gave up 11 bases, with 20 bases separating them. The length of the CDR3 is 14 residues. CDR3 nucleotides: TGTGCCAGCAGTGGAAGGACTGGCGCCGGAGAGCAGTACTTC. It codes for CASSGRTGAGEQYF.

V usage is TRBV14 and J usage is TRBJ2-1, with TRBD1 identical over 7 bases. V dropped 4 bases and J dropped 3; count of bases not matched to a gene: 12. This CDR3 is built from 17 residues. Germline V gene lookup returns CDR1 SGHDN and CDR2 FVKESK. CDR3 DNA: TGTGCCAGCAGCCGGACAGGTGGGGTACAGGGCTACAATGAGCAGTTCTTC. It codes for CASSRTGGVQGYNEQFF.

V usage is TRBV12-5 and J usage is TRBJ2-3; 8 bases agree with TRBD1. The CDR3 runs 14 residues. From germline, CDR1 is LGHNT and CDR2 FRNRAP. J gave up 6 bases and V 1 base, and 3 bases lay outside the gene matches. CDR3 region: CASGLGRQGDTQYF. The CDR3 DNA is TGTGCTAGTGGTTTGGGACGACAGGGGGATACGCAGTATTTT.

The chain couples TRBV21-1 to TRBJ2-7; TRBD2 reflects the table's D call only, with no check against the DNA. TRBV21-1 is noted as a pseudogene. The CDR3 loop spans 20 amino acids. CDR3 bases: TGTGCCAGCAGCAAGAGGATACCGCGGGAGCCCCCACCTCCCACATCCGAGCAGTACTTC. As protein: CASSKRIPREPPPPTSEQYF.